The source of this T cell receptor (beta chain) is a study of shared clonotypes between healthy human individuals. Assay execution proceeded at the deep level. Roughly 33,000 T cell genomes, or roughly 200 ng DNA, went into the sorted-subset replicate PCRs. TCRdb's table, derived via immunoSEQ multiplex PCR, lists solely in-frame clones and lacks some. Among 2 million to 2.5 million clones listed, around 95% were seen once. The CDR3 sequence is 12 residues long. CDR1 is SEHNR and CDR2 is FQNEAQ in the germline V gene (reference sequence). Trimming cost V 7 bases and J 12 bases, with 19 bases left between them. None of the donors, who were healthy HIV-negative adults, had recently had acute infections or vaccinations.

What was sequenced was naive CD4+ T cells sorted from blood. This sample's subset: CD45RA+ positively selected. The TCR comes from a man between 18 and 35 years old in good health. The rearrangement joins TRBV7-9 to TRBJ2-7; no firm D call. The CDR3 is CASTTGNAMGYF. Here the CDR3 DNA reads TGTGCCAGCACCACCGGAAACGCGATGGGGTACTTC.